These 18 T cell receptor beta chains share one sample of origin, sequenced in a study of blood T cell repertoires in COVID-19. The protocol was immunoSEQ multiplex PCR, while the TCRdb copy is restricted to in-frame clones and leaves out a portion. Of some 95,000 clones listed, less than 85% are singletons. Source material: peripheral blood. The receptors here all came from a man between 65 and 85 years old with acute or convalescent COVID-19.

J is TRBJ1-1 and V is TRBV15; D not certain. V was shortened by 5 bases and J by 0 bases, with 10 bases between the two germline ends. CDR1 LNHNV and CDR2 YYDKDF come from the germline V gene (reference sequence). The CDR3 contains 14 residues. CDR3 nucleotide sequence: TGTGCCACCAGCGGACTAAACTTGAACACTGAAGCTTTCTTT. Its translation is CATSGLNLNTEAFF.

The rearrangement joins TRBV10-3 to TRBJ1-1, with D perhaps TRBD1 (5 bases). The CDR3 spans 15 residues. Germline V CDR1 and CDR2: ENHRY, SYGVKD. Trimming removed 2 bases from V and 4 bases from J, with 14 bases in between. In DNA, the CDR3 is TGTGCCATCAGTGAGAGGGGCGGACGAGTCACTGAAGCTTTCTTT. Protein sequence: CAISERGGRVTEAFF.

CDR3 amino acids: CASSQRWGTDTQYF. The DNA of the CDR3 is TGTGCCAGCAGCCAGCGGTGGGGAACAGATACGCAGTATTTT. J is TRBJ2-3 and V is TRBV7-2; tentatively, D is TRBD2 (5 bases). This CDR3 has 14 residues. Trimming pared 5 bases from V and 3 bases from J, leaving 12 bases between. The germline V gene encodes CDR1 SGHTA and CDR2 FQGNSA.

The chain combines TRBV24-1 with TRBJ2-5; D is possibly TRBD2 (5 bases). Per the germline V gene, CDR1 is KGHDR and CDR2 is SFDVKD. With 0 bases removed from V and 5 bases from J, the gap between germline ends came to 9 bases. This CDR3 contains 14 residues. The chain's CDR3 is CATSDLNSGETQYF. The CDR3 DNA reads as TGTGCCACCAGTGATTTGAACTCGGGGGAGACCCAGTACTTC.

This clone showed up just once. This chain uses TRBV11-2 with TRBJ1-1; D gene uncertain. The CDR3 runs 13 residues. Per the germline V gene, CDR1 is SGHAT and CDR2 is FQNNGV. Trimming removed 1 base at V and 6 bases at J, with 9 bases between. This chain's CDR3 is CASSLGGYSEAFF. The CDR3 region has the DNA TGTGCCAGCAGCTTAGGAGGGTACTCTGAAGCTTTCTTT.

The chain employs TRBV18 and TRBJ2-2; maybe TRBD1 (5 bases). V lost 8 bases and J lost 6, with 13 bases in between. The germline gives CDR1 KGHSH, CDR2 LQKENI. The CDR3 loop spans 13 amino acids. The CDR3 reads CASTTGWAGELFF. CDR3 DNA sequence: TGTGCCAGCACTACAGGATGGGCCGGGGAGCTGTTTTTT.

The gene calls are TRBV5-4 and TRBJ1-1, with TRBD1 as a possible D gene (5 bases). The CDR3 has 15 amino acids. Germline V gives CDR1 SGHNT, CDR2 YYREEE (reference sequence). V lost 2 bases and J 4 bases, leaving 15 bases between the germline ends. The CDR3 loop reads CASSLGHKVGTEAFF. Written as DNA, the CDR3 is TGTGCCAGCAGCTTAGGACACAAAGTAGGCACTGAAGCTTTCTTT.

The CDR3: CASSDSRGGNYGYTF. In DNA, the CDR3 is TGTGCCAGCAGTGACTCGCGGGGAGGAAACTATGGCTACACCTTC. The rearrangement uses TRBV6-4 and TRBJ1-2; D not certain. The CDR3 is 15 residues long. V lost 0 bases, J lost 2 bases, and 10 bases lay in between. Germline V gives CDR1 MRHNA, CDR2 SNTAGT.

This clone was counted once. The rearrangement joins TRBV19 to TRBJ1-2, with a possible D match to TRBD1 (6 bases). The CDR3 runs 17 residues. V was pared by 3 bases and J by 7 bases, with 24 bases between. Germline V lookup: CDR1 LNHDA, CDR2 SQIVND (reference sequence). CDR3 loop: CASSILWVQGVNSGYTF. The CDR3, as DNA: TGTGCCAGTAGTATTCTTTGGGTACAGGGAGTCAATTCTGGCTACACCTTC.

The V call is TRBV10-1, the J call TRBJ2-1, with 11 bases aligning to TRBD2. V was pared by 0 bases and J by 9 bases, with 4 bases of the junction left unmatched. This CDR3 has 15 amino acids. Germline CDR1 is WNHNN and CDR2 is SYGVQD (reference sequence). The CDR3 coding sequence is TGCGCCAGCAGTGAGTCGACTAGCGGGATAAGTGAGCAGTTCTTC. Protein sequence: CASSESTSGISEQFF.

V gene TRBV3-1 (or the pseudogene TRBV3-2) combines with J gene TRBJ2-1; D unresolved. Trimming stripped 0 bases from V and 0 bases from J, with 12 bases between. From germline, CDR1 is LGHDT and CDR2 YNNKEL (reference sequence). There are 17 residues in the CDR3. CDR3 amino acids: CASSQDFFRYSYNEQFF. The CDR3 coding sequence is TGTGCCAGCAGCCAAGATTTTTTCCGGTACTCCTACAATGAGCAGTTCTTC.

This clone came up a few times. The V gene is TRBV27, the J gene TRBJ2-3, with D hard to call. Germline V gives CDR1 MNHEY, CDR2 SMNVEV (reference sequence). V shed 2 bases and J shed 2 bases, with 8 bases lying between them. This CDR3 comprises 14 residues. The CDR3 sequence: CASSLMALTDTQYF. Here the CDR3 DNA reads TGTGCCAGCAGTTTAATGGCTCTCACAGATACGCAGTATTTT.

The V and J genes are TRBV5-1 and TRBJ1-1; D possibly corresponds to TRBD1 (6 bases). Between the trimmed V and J ends, which lost 2 bases and 3 bases, there was a span of 11 bases. Per the germline V gene, CDR1 is SGHRS and CDR2 is YFSETQ. The CDR3 loop spans 14 amino acids. The CDR3 sequence is CASSFPGEDTEAFF. CDR3 nucleotide sequence: TGCGCCAGCAGCTTCCCAGGGGAAGACACTGAAGCTTTCTTT.

V is TRBV5-8 and J is TRBJ2-7, with TRBD1 matching over 9 bases. The CDR3 is 13 amino acids. V shed 4 bases, J shed 4 bases, and the junction held 3 bases outside the gene matches. Germline V CDR1 and CDR2: SGHTS, YDEGEE. The CDR3 sequence: CASSGGQGYEQYV. DNA for the CDR3: TGTGCCAGCAGCGGGGGACAGGGATACGAGCAGTACGTC.

The rearrangement uses TRBV28 and TRBJ1-2, with 9 nucleotides matching TRBD1. The trim removed 5 bases at V and 4 bases at J, leaving 14 bases unmatched. The germline V gene encodes CDR1 MDHEN and CDR2 SYDVKM. There are 17 residues in the CDR3. The CDR3 region is CASSTDRGFSVFYGYTF. CDR3 nucleotides: TGTGCCAGCAGTACCGACAGGGGGTTCTCCGTTTTCTATGGCTACACCTTC.

The chain links TRBV23-1 to TRBJ2-7, with 9 bases identical to TRBD1. TRBV23-1 is labeled an ORF, and its function is uncertain. The CDR3 is made up of 13 amino acids. Unmatched junction bases numbered 11, after V lost 11 bases and J lost 6 bases. The CDR3 nucleotides are TGCGCCGTACCTGAACAGGGGGCCTCCGAGCAGTACGTC. It encodes CAVPEQGASEQYV.

J is TRBJ2-5 and V is TRBV5-1, with TRBD1 matching over 9 bases. CDR3 length equals 15 residues. Per the germline V gene, CDR1 is SGHRS and CDR2 is YFSETQ. Unmatched junction bases numbered 11, after V lost 7 bases and J lost 4 bases. CDR3 nucleotide sequence: TGCGCCAGCGGGGACAGGGTGGGGAGTCCAGAGACCCAGTACTTC. The encoded protein is CASGDRVGSPETQYF.

This chain uses TRBV4-2 with TRBJ1-2, with TRBD1 as a possible D gene (6 bases). With 7 bases removed from V and 8 bases from J, the gap between germline ends came to 20 bases. CDR3 length equals 14 residues. Per the germline V gene, CDR1 is LGHNA and CDR2 is YNFKEQ. The CDR3 nucleotides read TGTGCCAGCACCTACGAGGGGGGAGCGGGGGGCTACACCTTC. It is translated as CASTYEGGAGGYTF.